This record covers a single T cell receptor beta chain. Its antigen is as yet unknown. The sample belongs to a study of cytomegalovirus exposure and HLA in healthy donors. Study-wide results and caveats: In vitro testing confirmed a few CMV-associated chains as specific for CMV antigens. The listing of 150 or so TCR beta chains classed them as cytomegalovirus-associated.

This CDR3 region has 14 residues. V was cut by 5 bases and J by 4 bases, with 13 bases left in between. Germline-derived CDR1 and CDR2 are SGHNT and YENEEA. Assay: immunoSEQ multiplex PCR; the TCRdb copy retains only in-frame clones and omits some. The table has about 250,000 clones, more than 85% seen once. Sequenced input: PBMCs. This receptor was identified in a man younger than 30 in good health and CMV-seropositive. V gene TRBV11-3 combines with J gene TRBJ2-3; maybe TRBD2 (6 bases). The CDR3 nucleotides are TGTGCCAGCAGCCGCACCGGGACTGCAGATACGCAGTATTTT. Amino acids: CASSRTGTADTQYF.